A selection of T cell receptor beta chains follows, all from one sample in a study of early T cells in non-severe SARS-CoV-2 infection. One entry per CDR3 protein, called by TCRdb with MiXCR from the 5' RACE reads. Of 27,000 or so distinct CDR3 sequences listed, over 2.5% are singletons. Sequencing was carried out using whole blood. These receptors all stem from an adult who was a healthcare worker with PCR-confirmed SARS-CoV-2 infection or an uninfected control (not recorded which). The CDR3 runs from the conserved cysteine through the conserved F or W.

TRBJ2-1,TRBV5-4,CASSFRGGVDNEQFF
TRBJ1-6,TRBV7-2,CASSSLVNSSLHF
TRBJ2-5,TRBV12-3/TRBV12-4,CASSAMGLAGGVQETQYF
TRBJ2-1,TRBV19,CASTSGRNNNEQFF
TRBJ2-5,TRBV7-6,CASRQAYSGVQETQYF
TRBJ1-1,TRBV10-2,CASSVGPFEAFF
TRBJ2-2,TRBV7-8,CASSLTGPGGELFF
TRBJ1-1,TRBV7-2,CASSLAGPRKPNTEAFF
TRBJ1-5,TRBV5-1,CASSLGAPGQPQHF
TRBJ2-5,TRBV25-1,CASSEGSQEQETQYF
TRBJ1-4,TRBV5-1,CASSLETALLKEKLFF
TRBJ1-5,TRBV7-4,CASSSGQPQHF
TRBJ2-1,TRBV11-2,CASSLQGLLYNEQFF
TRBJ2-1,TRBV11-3,CASSLSLAGGFNEQFF
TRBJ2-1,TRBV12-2,CASRLSGGANEQFF
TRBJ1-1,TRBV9,CASSLSLNRDRGNTEAFF
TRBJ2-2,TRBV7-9,CASSLGSHTGELFF
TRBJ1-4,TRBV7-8,CASCLAGGEKLFF
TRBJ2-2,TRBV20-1,CSASGASGGANTGELFF
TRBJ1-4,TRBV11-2,CASSPGQGSNEKLFF
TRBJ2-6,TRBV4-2,CASSQDVGRMAF
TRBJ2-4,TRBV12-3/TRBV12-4,CASRPDGVSKNIQYF
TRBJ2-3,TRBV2,CASRSTDTQYF
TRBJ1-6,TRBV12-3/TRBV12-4,CASSPGTGLVALHF
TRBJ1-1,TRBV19,CASRSDSQVMNTEAFF
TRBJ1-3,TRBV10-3,CAIRTGTGSNTIYF
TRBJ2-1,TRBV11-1,CASSPLQIDYNEQFF
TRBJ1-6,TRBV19,CASSIEGTGSSPLHF
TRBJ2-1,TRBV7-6,CASSSPIRDRANEQFF
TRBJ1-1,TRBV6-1,CASSSDRTGSPEAFF
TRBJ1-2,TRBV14,CASSQIRLQGTHGYTF
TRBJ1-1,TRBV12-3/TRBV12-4,CASSFGIFGTEAFF
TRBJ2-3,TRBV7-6,CASSPGTPRADTQYF
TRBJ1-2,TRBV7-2,CASSLELTGGYGYTF
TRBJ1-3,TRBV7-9,CASSSYGQGAGSGNTIYF
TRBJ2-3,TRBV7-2,CASSPGQGQNTDTQYF
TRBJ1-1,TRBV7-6,CASSLAGVGTEAFF
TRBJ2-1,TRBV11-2,CASSRTSADNEQFF
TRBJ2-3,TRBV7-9,CASSLVGTSGATDTQYF
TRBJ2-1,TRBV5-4,CASSSQRGISYNEQFF
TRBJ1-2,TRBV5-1,CASSPDRGDNYGYTF
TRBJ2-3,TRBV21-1,CASSSPGHRTQYF
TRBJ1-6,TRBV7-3,CASSLIGFGSPLHF
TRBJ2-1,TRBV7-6,CASSFVGLAGYEQFF
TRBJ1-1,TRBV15,CATSRKGTDTEAFF
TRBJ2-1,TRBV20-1,CSARIEIEQFF
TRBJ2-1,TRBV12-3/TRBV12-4,CASSLGAGEVGEQFF
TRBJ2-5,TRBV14,CASSRRRTGLNQETQYF
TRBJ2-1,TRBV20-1,CSAREPTGTGSWYEQFF
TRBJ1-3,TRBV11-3,CASSLCHAGPHSGNTIYF
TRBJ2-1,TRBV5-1,CASSPTTSGGSGSYNEQFF
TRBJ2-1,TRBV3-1,CASSQDRVYNEQFF
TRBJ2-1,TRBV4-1,CASKAGDSSYNEQFF
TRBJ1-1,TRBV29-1,CSGLRGVNTEAFF
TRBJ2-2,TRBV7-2,CASSSLFSSGAFSAGELFF
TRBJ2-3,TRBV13,CASSLGTSTDTQYF
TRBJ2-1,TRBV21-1,CASSKGAGGTSYNEQFF
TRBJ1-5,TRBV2,CASSAGSLGQPQHF
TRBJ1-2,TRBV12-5,CASGLGTRDYGYTF
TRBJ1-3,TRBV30,CAWSVDTSGNTIYF